This T cell receptor beta chain was identified in a study of T cell responses to AZD1222 COVID-19 vaccine. General study points: Spike-wide vaccine-associated CD4 TCRs dominated at 160-218 and 743-854. Spike-specific TCR breadth and depth grew following two AZD1222 doses. In a largely white British group with more females than males, clonal diversity was possibly underestimated. The study reported that nearly half of spike-specific TCRs target unmutated variant regions.

CDR1 SGHTA and CDR2 FQGNSA come from the germline V gene. V lost 6 bases and J 4 bases, leaving 15 bases between the germline ends. The CDR3 sequence is 14 residues long. Only in-frame clones appear in the TCRdb table, and some are missing; sequencing was by immunoSEQ multiplex PCR. Found here are 100,000 to 150,000 clones, around 90% of them singletons; the top ten hold just under 6.5%. This clone was observed once. The antigen remains unidentified. This specimen was peripheral blood, taken on day 0 of AZD1222 vaccination. The genes are TRBV7-2 and TRBJ1-1; no clear D gene. The TCR sequence derives from an adult in good health. CDR3 bases: TGTGCCAGCAGGAGTACGGGAGGGCGCACTGAAGCTTTCTTT. Translated, it gives CASRSTGGRTEAFF. The variable domain in full, with the rest retrieved from reference TRBV7-2 and TRBJ1-1, is GAGVSQSPSNKVTEKGKDVELRCDPISGHTALYWYRQSLGQGLEFLIYFQGNSAPDKSGLPSDRFSAERTGGSVSTLTIQRTQQEDSAVYLCASRSTGGRTEAFFGQGTRLTVV.